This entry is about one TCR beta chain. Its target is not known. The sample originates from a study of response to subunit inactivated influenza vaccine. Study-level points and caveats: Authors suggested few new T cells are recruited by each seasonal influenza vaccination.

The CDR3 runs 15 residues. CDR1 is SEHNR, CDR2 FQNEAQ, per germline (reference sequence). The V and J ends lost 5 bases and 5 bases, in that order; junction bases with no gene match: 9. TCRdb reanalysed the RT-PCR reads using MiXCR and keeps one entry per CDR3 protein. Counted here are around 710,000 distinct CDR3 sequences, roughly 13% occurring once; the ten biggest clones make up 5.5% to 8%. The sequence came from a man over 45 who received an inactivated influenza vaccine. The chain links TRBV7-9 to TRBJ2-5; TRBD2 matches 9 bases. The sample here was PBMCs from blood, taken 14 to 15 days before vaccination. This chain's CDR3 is CASSLHGGRDETQYF. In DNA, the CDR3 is TGTGCCAGCAGCCTCCATGGCGGGAGGGATGAGACCCAGTACTTC.